This T cell receptor (beta chain) was recorded in a study of CD8+ T cells in alopecia areata. Study summary: Treatment with tofacitinib (6 to 18 months) was followed by 6 months off drug. Study observations and caveats: Across lesional scalp, and particularly alopecia totalis/universalis, clonality surpassed that of normal scalp.

Germline lookup yields CDR1 MDHEN and CDR2 SYDVKM. The CDR3 is 14 residues long. Trimming stripped 9 bases from V and 6 bases from J, with 19 bases between. After isolation, RNA underwent reverse transcription to generate cDNA as the sequencing template. Some clones are missing from TCRdb's copy, which holds only in-frame ones; the method was immunoSEQ multiplex PCR. The repertoire holds more than 9,500 clones, with about 56% as singletons. Alopecia areata patients had lesional scalp punch biopsies and peripheral blood taken from them. Worth noting for this clone: Its antigen is currently unknown.

V gene TRBV28 combines with J gene TRBJ2-3; D is uncertain. The sequence came from a human donor with alopecia areata. The sequencing sample was made of skin. CDR3 nucleotide sequence: TGTGCCAGGTGCCGGGTCCCCAGCTCGGATACGCAGTATTTT. This encodes CARCRVPSSDTQYF. The full variable domain, in which reference TRBV28 and TRBJ2-3 provide the parts outside the CDR3, is DVKVTQSSRYLVKRTGEKVFLECVQDMDHENMFWYRQDPGLGLRLIYFSYDVKMKEKGDIPEGYSVSREKKERFSLILESASTNQTSMYLCARCRVPSSDTQYFGPGTRLTVL.